These 27 T cell receptor beta chains originate from one sample sequenced in a study of CD8+ T cells in alopecia areata. Sequencing templates came from extracted RNA that was reverse transcribed into cDNA. Sequencing used immunoSEQ multiplex PCR; TCRdb keeps in-frame clones, though not all of them. The sample has approximately 180,000 clones, around three fifths seen once. Regarding treatment: oral pan-JAK inhibitor, 5-10 mg twice daily. Specimen: CD4+ T cells sorted from blood, collected at approximately week 49, from a patient treated with tofacitinib. The receptors were sampled from a human donor with alopecia areata.

CDR3 amino acids: CASSTRGQVNYGYTF. CDR3 bases: TGTGCCAGTTCCACGAGGGGACAGGTTAACTATGGCTACACCTTC. The chain joins TRBV19 to TRBJ1-2; 8 bases align to TRBD1. Per germline, CDR1 LNHDA and CDR2 SQIVND (reference sequence). The CDR3 runs 15 residues. Trimming cost V 8 bases and J 1 base; bases outside gene matches: 9.

The V call is TRBV11-3, the J call TRBJ2-3; D possibly matches TRBD1 or TRBD2 (6 bases each). The V gene's germline CDR1 is SGHNT and CDR2 YENEEA. V dropped 1 base and J dropped 8 bases, with 10 bases sitting between them. This CDR3 spans 13 amino acids. This chain's CDR3 is CASSLGGAATQYF. The CDR3 DNA reads TGTGCCAGCAGCTTAGGGGGGGCCGCTACGCAGTATTTT.

The chain combines TRBV30 with TRBJ2-7; TRBD1 agrees at 7 bases. The CDR3 loop spans 14 amino acids. Germline trimming cut 1 base from V and 2 bases from J; bases unmatched to any gene: 5. The germline CDR1 and CDR2 sequences are GTSNPN and SVGIG (reference sequence). CDR3: CAWSGLTGAYEQYF. CDR3 coding DNA: TGTGCCTGGAGTGGTTTAACAGGGGCCTACGAGCAGTACTTC. Looking up the rest from reference TRBV30 and TRBJ2-7 gives the full variable domain: SQTIHQWPATLVQPVGSPLSLECTVEGTSNPNLYWYRQAAGRGLQLLFYSVGIGQISSEVPQNLSASRPQDRQFILSSKKLLLSDSGFYLCAWSGLTGAYEQYFGPGTRLTVT.

J is TRBJ1-4 and V is TRBV30; 7 bases agree with TRBD1. J was trimmed by 4 bases and V by 0 bases; bases with no gene match: 5. Germline lookup yields CDR1 GTSNPN and CDR2 SVGIG (reference sequence). This CDR3 is built from 15 residues. This chain's CDR3 is CAWSVWDSLNEKLFF. CDR3 coding DNA: TGTGCCTGGAGTGTTTGGGACAGCCTTAATGAAAAACTGTTTTTT. The full variable domain, in which reference TRBV30 and TRBJ1-4 provide the parts outside the CDR3, is SQTIHQWPATLVQPVGSPLSLECTVEGTSNPNLYWYRQAAGRGLQLLFYSVGIGQISSEVPQNLSASRPQDRQFILSSKKLLLSDSGFYLCAWSVWDSLNEKLFFGSGTQLSVL.

The rearrangement uses TRBV7-2 and TRBJ2-5, with 7 bases identical to TRBD2. Germline values: CDR1 SGHTA, CDR2 FQGNSA. Losses at the gene ends were 6 bases for V and 5 bases for J; bases not matched to a gene: 6. CDR3 length: 13 residues. The DNA for the CDR3 is TGTGCCAGCAGACGGGACTATGTGGAGACCCAGTACTTC. It yields the protein CASRRDYVETQYF. The whole variable domain, filled in from reference TRBV7-2 and TRBJ2-5, reads GAGVSQSPSNKVTEKGKDVELRCDPISGHTALYWYRQSLGQGLEFLIYFQGNSAPDKSGLPSDRFSAERTGGSVSTLTIQRTQQEDSAVYLCASRRDYVETQYFGPGTRLLVL.

This clone was counted only a few times. This chain links TRBV7-2 with TRBJ2-3; 9 bases are shared with TRBD2. CDR1 and CDR2 from the germline V gene are SGHTA and FQGNSA. Trimming removed 10 bases from V and 2 bases from J; junction bases left unmatched: 10. The CDR3 is 15 amino acids. The CDR3 DNA reads TGTGCCACCGAGGGGGGACTAGCCTTCACAGATACGCAGTATTTT. This gives the protein CATEGGLAFTDTQYF.

This clone was counted only a few times. The chain combines TRBV6-6 with TRBJ2-7; TRBD1 might be the D (6 bases). This CDR3 is built from 16 residues. Trimming took 5 bases from V and 2 from J, leaving 19 bases between them. The germline V gene has CDR1 MNHNY and CDR2 SVGAGI (reference sequence). CDR3 nucleotides: TGTGCCAGCAGTGACTGGTTAACCGGGACAACCTACGAGCAGTACTTC. This codes for CASSDWLTGTTYEQYF.

The rearrangement uses TRBV7-2 and TRBJ2-1, with 7 bases that match TRBD2. CDR1 is SGHTA, CDR2 FQGNSA, per germline. With V trimmed by 9 bases and J by 2 bases, 7 bases remained unmatched. The CDR3 totals 14 residues. CDR3 bases: TGTGCCAGTAGAGGCGGGAGAACCTACAATGAGCAGTTCTTC. This gives the protein CASRGGRTYNEQFF.

This chain uses TRBV5-1 with TRBJ2-3, with D possibly matching TRBD1 (6 bases). V lost 6 bases, J lost 2 bases, and 16 bases lay in between. The CDR3 loop spans 15 amino acids. CDR1 is SGHRS, CDR2 YFSETQ, per germline. The CDR3 DNA reads as TGCGCCAGCATCAAGGGGGACACACACACAGATACGCAGTATTTT. It yields the protein CASIKGDTHTDTQYF.

This chain joins TRBV29-1 and TRBJ2-7; TRBD1 aligns across 10 bases. The V gene's germline CDR1 is SQVTM and CDR2 ANQGSEA. The CDR3 runs to 18 residues. The ends lost 0 bases at V and 4 bases at J; junction bases unmatched: 15. CDR3: CSVEDGYTGTGEGYEQYF. CDR3 nucleotides: TGCAGCGTTGAAGACGGATATACTGGGACAGGGGAAGGGTACGAGCAGTACTTC.

The chain is built from TRBV29-1 and TRBJ2-2; 7 bases are a match to TRBD1. V shed 6 bases, J shed 0 bases, and the junction held 10 bases outside the gene matches. CDR1 and CDR2 from the germline V gene are SQVTM and ANQGSEA. The CDR3 has 16 residues. The CDR3: CSVLTGTEPNTGELFF. As DNA, the CDR3 is TGCAGCGTCCTTACCGGGACAGAACCGAACACCGGGGAGCTGTTTTTT.

CDR3 in amino acids: CASSLNGLAQETQYF. In DNA form, the CDR3 reads TGTGCCAGCTCACTTAACGGACTAGCCCAGGAGACCCAGTACTTC. This chain links TRBV18 with TRBJ2-5; 8 nucleotides agree with TRBD2. Trimming took 4 bases from V and 5 from J; bases not matched to a gene: 9. CDR3 size: 15 residues. CDR1 is KGHSH, CDR2 LQKENI, per germline.

This chain joins TRBV29-1 and TRBJ2-3; 7 bases fit TRBD2. J was trimmed by 2 bases and V by 4 bases; bases with no gene match: 6. Germline V gene data show CDR1 as SQVTM and CDR2 as ANQGSEA. The CDR3 consists of 14 residues. CDR3 protein: CSVVDRDYTDTQYF. CDR3 bases: TGCAGCGTTGTAGATCGGGACTACACAGATACGCAGTATTTT.

This clone has more than one count but fewer than ten. V gene TRBV14 combines with J gene TRBJ2-2; TRBD2 agrees at 14 bases. J was trimmed by 7 bases and V by 4 bases; bases with no gene match: 5. Germline V gives CDR1 SGHDN, CDR2 FVKESK. There are 16 residues in the CDR3. CDR3 DNA sequence: TGTGCCAGCAGCCTCGGGACTAGCGGGGGTTTCGGGGAGCTGTTTTTT. Translation: CASSLGTSGGFGELFF.

J is TRBJ1-6 and V is TRBV15, with a tentative D call TRBD1 (5 bases). V gave up 9 bases and J gave up 0 bases, with 18 bases separating them. Germline lookup yields CDR1 LNHNV and CDR2 YYDKDF (reference sequence). The CDR3 runs 17 residues. The CDR3: CATHRDGTFSYNSPLHF. The CDR3 nucleotides are TGTGCCACTCACCGGGACGGAACCTTCTCCTATAATTCACCCCTCCACTTT.

The rearrangement links TRBV10-2 to TRBJ2-7; 10 bases are a match to TRBD2. The V gene's germline CDR1 is WSHSY and CDR2 SAAADI. The CDR3 is 16 amino acids. The V gene end was trimmed by 1 base and the J gene end by 1 base; junction bases not matched to a gene: 4. CDR3 residues: CASSEWSGGGSYEQYF. In DNA, the CDR3 is TGCGCCAGCAGTGAGTGGAGCGGGGGGGGATCCTACGAGCAGTACTTC.

There are a few counts of this clone. The chain recombines TRBV19 with TRBJ2-5; D may correspond to TRBD1 or TRBD2 (5 bases each). Per the germline V gene, CDR1 is LNHDA and CDR2 is SQIVND (reference sequence). The V end lost 5 bases, the J end lost 7 bases, and 20 bases lay between the germline ends. This CDR3 is built from 15 residues. CDR3 bases: TGTGCCAGTAGTGTACCGGGACCTAGTCCTGGGACCCAGTACTTC. Amino acids: CASSVPGPSPGTQYF.

The table lists this clone with a few counts. The chain carries TRBV14 and TRBJ2-1; tentative D call: TRBD2 (6 bases). CDR3 length equals 13 residues. Germline V gene sequence: CDR1 SGHDN, CDR2 FVKESK. Deletions cut 1 base from V and 16 bases from J, with 17 bases between. The CDR3 DNA is TGTGCCAGCAGCCAAGTAAGGGGCGGGGTAGGATTCTTC. Protein: CASSQVRGGVGFF.

The chain is built from TRBV7-9 and TRBJ1-2; D remains ambiguous. V was cut by 4 bases and J by 7 bases, with 10 bases left in between. This CDR3 spans 12 amino acids. Germline V gene data show CDR1 as SEHNR and CDR2 as FQNEAQ (reference sequence). The CDR3 reads CASSSTIGGYTF. CDR3 sequence (DNA): TGTGCCAGCAGCTCCACGATCGGTGGCTACACCTTC. Together with reference TRBV7-9 and TRBJ1-2, the CDR3 gives the full variable domain: DTGVSQNPRHKITKRGQNVTFRCDPISEHNRLYWYRQTLGQGPEFLTYFQNEAQLEKSRLLSDRFSAERPKGSFSTLEIQRTEQGDSAMYLCASSSTIGGYTFGSGTRLTVV.

The chain has TRBV4-1 and TRBJ2-7; perhaps TRBD1 as D (6 bases). The V gene's germline CDR1 is MGHRA and CDR2 YSYEKL. Between the trimmed V and J ends, which lost 1 base and 0 bases, there was a span of 13 bases. The CDR3 has 16 residues. In DNA, the CDR3 is TGCGCCAGCAGCCAAGCCGCGGACAGAAGCTCCTACGAGCAGTACTTC. Its translation: CASSQAADRSSYEQYF.

The chain is built from TRBV19 and TRBJ2-1; no reliable D call. Trimming pared 3 bases from V and 8 bases from J, leaving 17 bases between. There are 15 residues in the CDR3. Germline CDR1 and CDR2: LNHDA and SQIVND (reference sequence). The CDR3 region is CASSMRRHSSDEQFF. The DNA of the CDR3 is TGTGCCAGTAGTATGCGGCGGCACTCCTCCGATGAGCAGTTCTTC.

This clone was counted only a few times. This chain connects TRBV29-1 to TRBJ2-7, with D unclear. Germline V gene data show CDR1 as SQVTM and CDR2 as ANQGSEA. V shed 6 bases and J shed 4 bases, with 10 bases lying between them. The CDR3 consists of 11 residues. The CDR3 sequence is CSVVFGYEQYF. In nucleotides, the CDR3 is TGCAGCGTGGTATTCGGGTACGAGCAGTACTTC.

Only one count was recorded for this clone. The chain joins TRBV6-5 to TRBJ1-2, with unresolved D. V was cut by 5 bases and J by 0 bases, with 13 bases left in between. Germline V gene lookup returns CDR1 MNHEY and CDR2 SVGAGI. CDR3 length: 15 residues. The DNA for the CDR3 is TGTGCCAGCAGTCAAAGCGGTGCGACTAACTATGGCTACACCTTC. Its translation is CASSQSGATNYGYTF.

This clone showed up just a few times. J is TRBJ1-2 and V is TRBV29-1; the D gene is possibly TRBD1 (5 bases). This CDR3 contains 12 residues. Germline V gene sequence: CDR1 SQVTM, CDR2 ANQGSEA. The ends were cut back, 6 bases at V and 8 bases at J, with 16 bases in the middle. The CDR3 region is CSVPGPMRGYTF. The CDR3 DNA follows: TGCAGCGTCCCGGGACCCATGAGGGGCTACACCTTC.

The chain is built from TRBV30 and TRBJ1-2; TRBD1 is a possible D gene (6 bases). The CDR3 is made up of 14 amino acids. Trimming took off 1 base at V and 4 bases at J, with 13 bases between the two ends. Germline lookup yields CDR1 GTSNPN and CDR2 SVGIG (reference sequence). The DNA for the CDR3 is TGTGCCTGGAGTGCCCGTTTGGACAGCTATGGCTACACCTTC. It yields the protein CAWSARLDSYGYTF.

The rearrangement links TRBV29-1 to TRBJ1-1; 8 bases align to TRBD1. The CDR3 contains 13 residues. The V gene's germline CDR1 is SQVTM and CDR2 ANQGSEA. The V and J ends lost 7 bases and 4 bases, in that order; junction bases with no gene match: 8. In DNA form, the CDR3 reads TGCAGCGCCCATGGACAGGGCGGCACTGAAGCTTTCTTT. This encodes CSAHGQGGTEAFF.

As to this clone: Distinct nucleotide sequences in the sample also encode this CDR3. This chain uses TRBV29-1 with TRBJ2-2; D not resolved. The V gene lost 4 bases and the J gene lost 6 bases, with 6 bases spanning the gap. Germline CDR1 is SQVTM and CDR2 is ANQGSEA. The CDR3 sequence is 11 residues long. The CDR3 DNA reads as TGCAGCGTTGGGGTGGCCGGGGAGCTGTTTTTT. It yields the protein CSVGVAGELFF.